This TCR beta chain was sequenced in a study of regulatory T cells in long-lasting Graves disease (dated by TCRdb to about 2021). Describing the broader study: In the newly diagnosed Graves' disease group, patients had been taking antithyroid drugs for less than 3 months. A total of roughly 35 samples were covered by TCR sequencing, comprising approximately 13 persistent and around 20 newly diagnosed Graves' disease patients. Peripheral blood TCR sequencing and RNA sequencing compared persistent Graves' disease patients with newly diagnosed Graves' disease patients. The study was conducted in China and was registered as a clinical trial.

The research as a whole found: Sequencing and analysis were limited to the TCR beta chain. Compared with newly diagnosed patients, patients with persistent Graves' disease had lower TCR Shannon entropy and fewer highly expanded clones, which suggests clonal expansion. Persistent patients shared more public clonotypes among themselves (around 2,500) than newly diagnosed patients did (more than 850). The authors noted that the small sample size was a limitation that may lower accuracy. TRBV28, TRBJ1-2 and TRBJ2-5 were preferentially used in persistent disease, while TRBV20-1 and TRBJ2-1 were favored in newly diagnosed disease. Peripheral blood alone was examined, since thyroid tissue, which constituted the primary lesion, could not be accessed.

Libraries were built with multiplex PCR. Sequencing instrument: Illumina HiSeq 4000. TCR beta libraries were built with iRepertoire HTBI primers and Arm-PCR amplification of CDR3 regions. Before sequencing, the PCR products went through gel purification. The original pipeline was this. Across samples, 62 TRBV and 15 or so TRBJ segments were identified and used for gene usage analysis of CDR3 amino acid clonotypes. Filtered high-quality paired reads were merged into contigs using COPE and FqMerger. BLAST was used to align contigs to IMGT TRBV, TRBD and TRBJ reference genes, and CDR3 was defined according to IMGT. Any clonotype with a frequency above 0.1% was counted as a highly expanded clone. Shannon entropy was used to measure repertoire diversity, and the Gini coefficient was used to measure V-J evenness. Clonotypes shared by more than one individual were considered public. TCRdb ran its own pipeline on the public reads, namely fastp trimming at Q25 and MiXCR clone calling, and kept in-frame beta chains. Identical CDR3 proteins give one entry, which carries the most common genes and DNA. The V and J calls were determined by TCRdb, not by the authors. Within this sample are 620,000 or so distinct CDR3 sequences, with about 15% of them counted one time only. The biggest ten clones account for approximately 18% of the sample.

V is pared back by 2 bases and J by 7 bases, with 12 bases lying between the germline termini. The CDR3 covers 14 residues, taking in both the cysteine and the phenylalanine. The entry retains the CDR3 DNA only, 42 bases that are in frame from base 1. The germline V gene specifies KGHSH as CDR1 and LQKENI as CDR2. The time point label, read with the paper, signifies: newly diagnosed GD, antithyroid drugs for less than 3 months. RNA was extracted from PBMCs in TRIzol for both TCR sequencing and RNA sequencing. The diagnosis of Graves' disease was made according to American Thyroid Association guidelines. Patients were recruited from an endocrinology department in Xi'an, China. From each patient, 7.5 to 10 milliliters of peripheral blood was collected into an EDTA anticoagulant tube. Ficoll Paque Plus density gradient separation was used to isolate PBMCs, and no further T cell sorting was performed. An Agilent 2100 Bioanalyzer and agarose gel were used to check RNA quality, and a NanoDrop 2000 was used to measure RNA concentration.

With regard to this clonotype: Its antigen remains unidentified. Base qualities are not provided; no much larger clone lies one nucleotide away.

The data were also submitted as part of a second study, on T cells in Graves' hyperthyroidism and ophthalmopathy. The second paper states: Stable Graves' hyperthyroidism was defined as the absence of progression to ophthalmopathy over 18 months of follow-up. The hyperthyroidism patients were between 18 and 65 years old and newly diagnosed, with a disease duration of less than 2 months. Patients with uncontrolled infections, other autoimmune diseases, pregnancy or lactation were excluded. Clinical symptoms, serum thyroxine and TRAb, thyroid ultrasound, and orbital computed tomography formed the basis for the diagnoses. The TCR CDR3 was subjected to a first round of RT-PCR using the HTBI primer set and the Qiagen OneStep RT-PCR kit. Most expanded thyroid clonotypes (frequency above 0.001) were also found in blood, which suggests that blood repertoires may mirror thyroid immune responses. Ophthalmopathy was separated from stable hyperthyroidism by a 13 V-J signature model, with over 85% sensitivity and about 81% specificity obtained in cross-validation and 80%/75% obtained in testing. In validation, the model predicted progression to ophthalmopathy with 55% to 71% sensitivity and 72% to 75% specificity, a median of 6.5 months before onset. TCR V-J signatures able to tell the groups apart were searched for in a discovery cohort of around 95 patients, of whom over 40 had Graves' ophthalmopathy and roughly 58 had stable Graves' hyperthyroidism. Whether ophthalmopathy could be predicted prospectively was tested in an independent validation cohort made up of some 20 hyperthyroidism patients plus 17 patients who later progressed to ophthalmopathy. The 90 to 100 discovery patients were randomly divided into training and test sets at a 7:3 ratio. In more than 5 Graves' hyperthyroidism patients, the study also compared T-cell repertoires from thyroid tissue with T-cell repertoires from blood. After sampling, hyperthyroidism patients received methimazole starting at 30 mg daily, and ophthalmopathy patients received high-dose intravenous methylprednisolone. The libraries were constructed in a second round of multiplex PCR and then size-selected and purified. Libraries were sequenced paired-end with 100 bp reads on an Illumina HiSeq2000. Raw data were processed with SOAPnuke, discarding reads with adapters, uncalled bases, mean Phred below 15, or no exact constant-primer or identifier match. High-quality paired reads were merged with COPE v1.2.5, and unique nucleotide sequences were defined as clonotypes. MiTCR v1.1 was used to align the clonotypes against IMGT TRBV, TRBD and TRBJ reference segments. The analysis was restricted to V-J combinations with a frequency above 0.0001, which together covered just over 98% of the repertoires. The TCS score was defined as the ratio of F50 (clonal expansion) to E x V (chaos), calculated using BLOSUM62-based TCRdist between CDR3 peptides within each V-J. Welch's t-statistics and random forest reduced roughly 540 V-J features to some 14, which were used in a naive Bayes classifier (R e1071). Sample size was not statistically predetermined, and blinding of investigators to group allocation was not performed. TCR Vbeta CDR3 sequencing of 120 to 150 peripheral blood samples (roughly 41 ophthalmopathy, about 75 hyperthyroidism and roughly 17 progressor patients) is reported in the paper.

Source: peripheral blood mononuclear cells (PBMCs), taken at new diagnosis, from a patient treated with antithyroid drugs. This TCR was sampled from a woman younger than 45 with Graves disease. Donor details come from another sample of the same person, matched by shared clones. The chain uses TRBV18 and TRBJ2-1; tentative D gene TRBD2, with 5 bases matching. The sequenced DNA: TGTGCCAGCTCACCAGGGAGTTCGGTTAATGAGCAGTTCTTC. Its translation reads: CASSPGSSVNEQFF. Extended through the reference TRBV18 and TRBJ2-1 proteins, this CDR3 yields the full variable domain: NAGVMQNPRHLVRRRGQEARLRCSPMKGHSHVYWYRQLPEEGLKFMVYLQKENIIDESGMPKERFSAEFPKEGPSILRIQQVVRGDSAAYFCASSPGSSVNEQFFGPGTRLTVL.